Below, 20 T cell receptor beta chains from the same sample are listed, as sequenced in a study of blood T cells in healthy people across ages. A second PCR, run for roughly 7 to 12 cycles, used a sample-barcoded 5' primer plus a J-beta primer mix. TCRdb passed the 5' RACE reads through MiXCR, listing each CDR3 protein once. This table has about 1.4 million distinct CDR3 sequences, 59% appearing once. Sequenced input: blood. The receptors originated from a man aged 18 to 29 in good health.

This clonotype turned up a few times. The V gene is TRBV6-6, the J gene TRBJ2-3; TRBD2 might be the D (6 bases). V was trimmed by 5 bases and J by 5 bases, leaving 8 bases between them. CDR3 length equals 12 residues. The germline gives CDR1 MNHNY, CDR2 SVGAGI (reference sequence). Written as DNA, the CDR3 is TGTGCCAGCAGTCGGGGGAGAGATACGCAGTATTTT. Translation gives CASSRGRDTQYF.

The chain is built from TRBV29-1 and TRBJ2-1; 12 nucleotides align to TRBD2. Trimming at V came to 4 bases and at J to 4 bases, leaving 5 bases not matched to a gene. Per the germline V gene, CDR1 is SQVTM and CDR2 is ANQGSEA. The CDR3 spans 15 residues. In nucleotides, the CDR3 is TGCAGCGTTGTGACTAGCGGGAGTAGGTACAATGAGCAGTTCTTC. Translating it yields CSVVTSGSRYNEQFF.

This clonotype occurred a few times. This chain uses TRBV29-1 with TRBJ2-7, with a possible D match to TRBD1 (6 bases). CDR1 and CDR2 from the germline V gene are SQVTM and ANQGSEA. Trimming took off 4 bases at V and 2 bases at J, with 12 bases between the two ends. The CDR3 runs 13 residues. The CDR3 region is CSVVWSGAYEQYF. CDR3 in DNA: TGCAGCGTTGTATGGTCAGGGGCCTACGAGCAGTACTTC.

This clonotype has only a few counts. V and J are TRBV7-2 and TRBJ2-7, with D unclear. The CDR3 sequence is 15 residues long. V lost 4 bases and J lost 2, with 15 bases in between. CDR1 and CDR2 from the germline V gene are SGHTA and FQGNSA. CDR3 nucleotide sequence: TGTGCCAGCAGCTCAGAAGTCGGGTCAGCCTACGAGCAGTACTTC. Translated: CASSSEVGSAYEQYF.

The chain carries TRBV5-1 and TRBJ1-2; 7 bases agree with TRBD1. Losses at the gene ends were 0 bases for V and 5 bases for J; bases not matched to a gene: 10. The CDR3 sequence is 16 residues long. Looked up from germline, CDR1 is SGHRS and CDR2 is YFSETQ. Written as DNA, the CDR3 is TGCGCCAGCAGCTTGGAAGCCGGGACAGAAAAGTATGGCTACACCTTC. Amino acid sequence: CASSLEAGTEKYGYTF.

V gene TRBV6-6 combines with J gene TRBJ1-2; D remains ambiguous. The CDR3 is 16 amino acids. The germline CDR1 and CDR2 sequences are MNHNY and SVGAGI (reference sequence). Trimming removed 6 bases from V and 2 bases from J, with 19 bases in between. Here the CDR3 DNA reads TGTGCCAGCAGATTGACCCCTAGGTGGGAAAACTATGGCTACACCTTC. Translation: CASRLTPRWENYGYTF.

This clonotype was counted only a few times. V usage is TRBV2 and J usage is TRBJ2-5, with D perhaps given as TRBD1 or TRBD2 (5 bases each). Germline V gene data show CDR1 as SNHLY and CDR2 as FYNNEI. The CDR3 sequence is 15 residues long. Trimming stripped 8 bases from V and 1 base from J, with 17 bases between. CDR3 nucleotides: TGTGCCAGCTGCCCGGGACCGAACGTCCAAGAGACCCAGTACTTC. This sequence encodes CASCPGPNVQETQYF.

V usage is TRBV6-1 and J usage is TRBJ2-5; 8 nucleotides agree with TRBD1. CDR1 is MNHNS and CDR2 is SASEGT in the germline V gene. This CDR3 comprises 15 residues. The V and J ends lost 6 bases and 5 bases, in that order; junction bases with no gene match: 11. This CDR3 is CASSLSTGGQETQYF. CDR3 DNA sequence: TGTGCCAGCAGCCTGAGTACAGGGGGGCAGGAGACCCAGTACTTC.

CDR3 sequence: CASTEVAGVETQYF. As DNA, the CDR3 is TGCGCCAGCACTGAGGTAGCGGGGGTGGAGACCCAGTACTTC. The genes are TRBV4-1 and TRBJ2-5; 9 bases map to TRBD2. The CDR3 length is 14 residues. CDR1 MGHRA and CDR2 YSYEKL come from the germline V gene. With V trimmed by 7 bases and J by 5 bases, 8 bases remained unmatched.

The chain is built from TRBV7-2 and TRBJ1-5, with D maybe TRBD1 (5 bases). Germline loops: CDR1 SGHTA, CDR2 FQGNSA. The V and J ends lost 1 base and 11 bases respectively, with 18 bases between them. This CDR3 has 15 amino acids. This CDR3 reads CASSLDESGTRSQHF. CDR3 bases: TGTGCCAGCAGCTTAGATGAGTCAGGGACGAGGTCCCAGCATTTT.

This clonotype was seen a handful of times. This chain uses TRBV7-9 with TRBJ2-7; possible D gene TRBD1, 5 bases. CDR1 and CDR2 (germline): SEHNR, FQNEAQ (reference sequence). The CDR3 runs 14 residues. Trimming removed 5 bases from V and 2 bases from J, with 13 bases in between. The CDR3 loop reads CASSPGYGTYEQYF. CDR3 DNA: TGTGCCAGCAGCCCAGGGTATGGGACCTACGAGCAGTACTTC.

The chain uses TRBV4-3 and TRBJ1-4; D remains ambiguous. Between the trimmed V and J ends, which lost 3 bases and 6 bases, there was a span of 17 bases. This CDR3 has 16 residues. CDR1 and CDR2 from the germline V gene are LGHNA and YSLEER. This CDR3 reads CASSHSHHRTHEKLFF. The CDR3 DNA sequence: TGCGCCAGCAGCCACTCCCACCACAGAACCCATGAAAAACTGTTTTTT.

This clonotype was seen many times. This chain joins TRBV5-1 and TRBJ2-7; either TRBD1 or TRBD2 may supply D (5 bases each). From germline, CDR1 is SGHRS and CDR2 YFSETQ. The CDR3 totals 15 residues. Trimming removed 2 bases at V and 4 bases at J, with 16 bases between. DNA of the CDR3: TGCGCCAGCAGCTTAAACCCCGGGACGGGGTACGAGCAGTACTTC. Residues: CASSLNPGTGYEQYF.

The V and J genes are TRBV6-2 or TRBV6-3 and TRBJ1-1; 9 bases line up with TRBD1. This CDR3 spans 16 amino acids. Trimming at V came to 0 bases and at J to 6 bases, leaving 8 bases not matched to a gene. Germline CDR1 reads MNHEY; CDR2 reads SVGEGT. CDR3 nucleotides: TGTGCCAGCAGTTACTCTGGCGAGGACAGGGGCGCTGAAGCTTTCTTT. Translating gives CASSYSGEDRGAEAFF.

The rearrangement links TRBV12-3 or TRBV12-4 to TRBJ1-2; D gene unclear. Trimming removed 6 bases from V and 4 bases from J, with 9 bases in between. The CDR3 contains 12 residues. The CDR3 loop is CASSETLYGYTF. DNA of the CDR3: TGTGCCAGCAGCGAGACACTCTATGGCTACACCTTC.

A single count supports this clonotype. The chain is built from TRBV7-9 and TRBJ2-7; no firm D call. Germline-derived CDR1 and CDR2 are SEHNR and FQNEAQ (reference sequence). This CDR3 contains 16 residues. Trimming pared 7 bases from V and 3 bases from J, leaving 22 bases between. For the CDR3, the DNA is TGTGCCAGCACTAGAGAATCCGTAGGATGGGGCTACGAGCAGTACTTC. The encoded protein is CASTRESVGWGYEQYF.

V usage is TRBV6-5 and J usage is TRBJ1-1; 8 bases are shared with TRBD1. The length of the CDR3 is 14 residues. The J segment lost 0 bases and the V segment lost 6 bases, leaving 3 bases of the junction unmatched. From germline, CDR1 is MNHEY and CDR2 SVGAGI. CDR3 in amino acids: CASRQGGVNTEAFF. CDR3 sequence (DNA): TGTGCCAGCAGACAGGGGGGGGTGAACACTGAAGCTTTCTTT.

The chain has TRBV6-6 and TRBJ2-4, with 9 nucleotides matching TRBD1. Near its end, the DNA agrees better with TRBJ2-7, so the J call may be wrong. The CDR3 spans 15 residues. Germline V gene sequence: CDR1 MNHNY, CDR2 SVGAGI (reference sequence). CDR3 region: CASSYSTGGRDEQYF. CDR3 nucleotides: TGTGCCAGCAGTTACTCAACAGGGGGCAGGGACGAGCAGTACTTC.

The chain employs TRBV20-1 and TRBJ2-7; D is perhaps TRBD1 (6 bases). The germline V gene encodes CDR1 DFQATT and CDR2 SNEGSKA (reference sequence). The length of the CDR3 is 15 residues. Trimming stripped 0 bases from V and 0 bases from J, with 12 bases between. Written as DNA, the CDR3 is TGCAGTGCTAGAGATCAGCAGGGGACCTCCTACGAGCAGTACTTC. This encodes CSARDQQGTSYEQYF.

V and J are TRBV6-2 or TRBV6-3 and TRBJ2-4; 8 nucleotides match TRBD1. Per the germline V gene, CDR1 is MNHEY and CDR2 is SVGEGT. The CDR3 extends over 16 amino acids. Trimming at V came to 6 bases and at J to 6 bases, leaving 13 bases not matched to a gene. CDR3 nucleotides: TGTGCCAGCAGACTCCGCGGAAGTGGGACAGGAAACATTCAGTACTTC. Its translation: CASRLRGSGTGNIQYF.